The present entry profiles one TCR beta chain with its context. These data belong to a study of cytomegalovirus exposure and HLA in healthy donors. Study at large: The 110 million or so unique TCR beta sequences, from around 200 million T cells, were found by an earlier analysis.

Trimming cost V 6 bases and J 11 bases, with 13 bases left between them. Germline CDR1 and CDR2: LNHDA and SQIVND (reference sequence). There are 11 residues in the CDR3. It was with 60 Vbeta and 13 Jbeta primers that the PCR ran. Sequenced by immunoSEQ multiplex PCR; TCRdb stores in-frame clones only, minus some. This sample has around 190,000 clones, with 85% found just once. This sequence joins TRBV19 and TRBJ1-1; D might be TRBD1 (6 bases). Sequenced: PBMCs. This clonotype was sampled from a woman aged 50 to 65 in good health and CMV-seronegative. The CDR3 region has the DNA TGTGCCAGTAGCCCAGGGGTTGGCGCTTTCTTT. Translation gives CASSPGVGAFF.